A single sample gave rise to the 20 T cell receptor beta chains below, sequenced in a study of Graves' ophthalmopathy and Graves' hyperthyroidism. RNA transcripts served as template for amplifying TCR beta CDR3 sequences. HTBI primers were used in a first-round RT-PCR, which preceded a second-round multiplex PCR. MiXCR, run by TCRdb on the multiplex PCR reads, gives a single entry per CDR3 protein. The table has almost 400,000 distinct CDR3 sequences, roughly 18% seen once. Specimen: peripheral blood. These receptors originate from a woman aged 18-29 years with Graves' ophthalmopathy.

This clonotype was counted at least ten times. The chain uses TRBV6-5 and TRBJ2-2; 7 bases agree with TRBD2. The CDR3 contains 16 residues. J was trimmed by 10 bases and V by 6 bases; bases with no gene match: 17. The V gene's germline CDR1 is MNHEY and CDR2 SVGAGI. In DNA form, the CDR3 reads TGTGCCAGCAGCGTTGGACTAGTGATTAGGAGGGAGGAGCTGTTTTTT. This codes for CASSVGLVIRREELFF.

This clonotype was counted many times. The CDR3 DNA is TGTGCCAGCAGCTTCGGGCGACCACCCAGCACCGGGGAGCTGTTTTTT. It specifies CASSFGRPPSTGELFF. The gene calls are TRBV7-8 and TRBJ2-2; D not resolved. This CDR3 has 16 amino acids. Per the germline V gene, CDR1 is SGHVS and CDR2 is FQNEAQ. Trimming left V 3 bases short and J 4 bases short, with 15 bases between.

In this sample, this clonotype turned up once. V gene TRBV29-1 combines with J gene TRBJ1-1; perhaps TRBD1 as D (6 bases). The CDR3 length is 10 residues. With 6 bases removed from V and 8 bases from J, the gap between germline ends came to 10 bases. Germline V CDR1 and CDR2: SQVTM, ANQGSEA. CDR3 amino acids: CSVLTGEAFF. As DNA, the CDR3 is TGCAGCGTCCTCACAGGGGAAGCTTTCTTT.

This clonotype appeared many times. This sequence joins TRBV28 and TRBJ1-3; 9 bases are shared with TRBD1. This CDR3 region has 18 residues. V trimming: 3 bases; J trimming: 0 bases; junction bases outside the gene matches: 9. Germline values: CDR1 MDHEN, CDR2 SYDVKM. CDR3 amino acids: CASSFYLTGGDSGNTIYF. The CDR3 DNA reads TGTGCCAGCAGTTTTTATTTGACAGGGGGAGACTCTGGAAACACCATATATTTT.

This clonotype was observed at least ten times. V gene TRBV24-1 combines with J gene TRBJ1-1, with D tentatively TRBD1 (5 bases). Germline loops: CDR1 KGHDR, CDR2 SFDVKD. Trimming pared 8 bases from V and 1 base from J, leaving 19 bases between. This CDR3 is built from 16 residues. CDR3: CATTGTHLPKNTEAFF. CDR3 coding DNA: TGTGCCACCACGGGGACTCACCTACCGAAGAACACTGAAGCTTTCTTT.

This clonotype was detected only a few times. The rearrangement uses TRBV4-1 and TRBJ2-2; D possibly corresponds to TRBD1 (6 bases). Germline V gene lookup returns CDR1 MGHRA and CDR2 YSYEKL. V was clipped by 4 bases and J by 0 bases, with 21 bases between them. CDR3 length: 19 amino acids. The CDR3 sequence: CASSPHLYQGPTNTGELFF. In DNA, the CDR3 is TGCGCCAGCAGCCCGCACTTATATCAGGGGCCGACGAACACCGGGGAGCTGTTTTTT.

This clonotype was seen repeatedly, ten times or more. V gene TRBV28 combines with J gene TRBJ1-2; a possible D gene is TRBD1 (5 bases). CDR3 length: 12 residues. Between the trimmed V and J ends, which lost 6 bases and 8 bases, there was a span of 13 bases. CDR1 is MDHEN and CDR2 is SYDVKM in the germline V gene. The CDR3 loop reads CASSLGPTGYTF. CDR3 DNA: TGTGCCAGCAGCTTGGGGCCCACGGGCTACACCTTC.

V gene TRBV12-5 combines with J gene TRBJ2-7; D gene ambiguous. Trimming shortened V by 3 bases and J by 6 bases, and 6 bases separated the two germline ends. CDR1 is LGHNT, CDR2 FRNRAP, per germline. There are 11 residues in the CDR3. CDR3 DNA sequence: TGTGCTAGTGGTTTCTTCCCCGAGCAGTACTTC. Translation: CASGFFPEQYF.

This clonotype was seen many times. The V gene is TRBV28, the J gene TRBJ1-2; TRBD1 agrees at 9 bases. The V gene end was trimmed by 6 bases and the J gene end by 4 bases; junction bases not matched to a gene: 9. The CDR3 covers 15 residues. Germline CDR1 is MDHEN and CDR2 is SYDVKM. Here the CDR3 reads CASRRLQGAFYGYTF. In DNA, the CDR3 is TGTGCCAGCAGGAGGTTACAGGGGGCCTTCTATGGCTACACCTTC.

The CDR3 bases are TGTGCCAGCAGCCCCCCCGGGAGCGGCACAGATACGCAGTATTTT. This sequence encodes CASSPPGSGTDTQYF. J is TRBJ2-3 and V is TRBV11-2, with D possibly matching TRBD2 (6 bases). CDR3 size: 15 residues. CDR1 is SGHAT and CDR2 is FQNNGV in the germline V gene. V was trimmed by 5 bases and J by 1 base, leaving 13 bases between them.

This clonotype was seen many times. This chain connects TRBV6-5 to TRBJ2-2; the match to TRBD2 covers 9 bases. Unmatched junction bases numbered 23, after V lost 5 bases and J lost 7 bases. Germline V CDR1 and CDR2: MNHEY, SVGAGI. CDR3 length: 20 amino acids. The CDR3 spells CASSPDGASGDLGGDGELFF. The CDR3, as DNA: TGTGCCAGCAGTCCCGACGGGGCTAGCGGGGATCTTGGAGGTGACGGGGAGCTGTTTTTT.

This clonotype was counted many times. The CDR3 region is CASSQEFPGYDEQFF. As DNA, the CDR3 is TGCGCCAGCAGCCAAGAATTCCCGGGGTACGATGAGCAGTTCTTC. The V call is TRBV4-3, the J call TRBJ2-1; a weak D match, TRBD2 (5 bases). Germline values: CDR1 LGHNA, CDR2 YSLEER. CDR3 length equals 15 residues. Trimming removed 0 bases from V and 8 bases from J, with 14 bases in between.

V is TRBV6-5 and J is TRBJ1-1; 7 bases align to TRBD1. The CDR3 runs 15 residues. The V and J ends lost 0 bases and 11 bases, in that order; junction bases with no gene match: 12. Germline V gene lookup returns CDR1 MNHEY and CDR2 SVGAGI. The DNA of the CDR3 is TGTGCCAGCAGTTACTCGTTTGCACAGGGGAGATCGGCTTTCTTT. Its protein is CASSYSFAQGRSAFF.

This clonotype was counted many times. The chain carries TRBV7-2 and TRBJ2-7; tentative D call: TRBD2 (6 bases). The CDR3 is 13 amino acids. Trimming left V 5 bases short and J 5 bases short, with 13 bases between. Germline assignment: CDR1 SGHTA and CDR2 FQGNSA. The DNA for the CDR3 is TGTGCCAGCAGCCGAGGGCGGGGTAACGAGCAGTACTTC. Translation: CASSRGRGNEQYF.

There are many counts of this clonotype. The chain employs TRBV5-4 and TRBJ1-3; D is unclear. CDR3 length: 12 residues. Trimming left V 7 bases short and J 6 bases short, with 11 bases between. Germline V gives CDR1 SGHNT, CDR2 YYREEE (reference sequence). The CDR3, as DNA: TGTGCCAGCGGGAGACAAGCAAACACCATATATTTT. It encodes CASGRQANTIYF.

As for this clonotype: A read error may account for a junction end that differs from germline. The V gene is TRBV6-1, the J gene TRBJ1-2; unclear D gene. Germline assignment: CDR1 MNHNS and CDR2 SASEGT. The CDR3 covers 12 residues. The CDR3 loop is CANSDDIYGYTF. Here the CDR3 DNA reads TGTGCCAACAGTGACGACATCTATGGCTACACCTTC.

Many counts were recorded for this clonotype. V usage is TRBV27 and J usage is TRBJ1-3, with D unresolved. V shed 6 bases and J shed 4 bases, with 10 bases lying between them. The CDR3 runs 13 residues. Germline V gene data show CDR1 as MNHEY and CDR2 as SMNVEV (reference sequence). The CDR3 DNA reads TGTGCCAGCAGCCAGAGGAGGGGAAACACCATATATTTT. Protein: CASSQRRGNTIYF.

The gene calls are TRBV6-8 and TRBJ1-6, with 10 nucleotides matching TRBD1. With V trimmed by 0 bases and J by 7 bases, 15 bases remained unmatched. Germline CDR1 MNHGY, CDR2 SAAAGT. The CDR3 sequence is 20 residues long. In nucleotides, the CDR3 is TGTGCCAGCAGTTACTCGAAACCCCAGGGACAGGGGAAAAAGAATTCACCCCTCCACTTT. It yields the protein CASSYSKPQGQGKKNSPLHF.

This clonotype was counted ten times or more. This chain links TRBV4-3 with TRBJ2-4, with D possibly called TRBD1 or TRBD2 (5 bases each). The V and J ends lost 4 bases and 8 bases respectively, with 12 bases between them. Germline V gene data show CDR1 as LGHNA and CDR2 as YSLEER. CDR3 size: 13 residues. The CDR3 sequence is CASSPGPRDIQYF. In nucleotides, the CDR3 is TGCGCCAGCAGCCCGGGACCGAGGGACATTCAGTACTTC.

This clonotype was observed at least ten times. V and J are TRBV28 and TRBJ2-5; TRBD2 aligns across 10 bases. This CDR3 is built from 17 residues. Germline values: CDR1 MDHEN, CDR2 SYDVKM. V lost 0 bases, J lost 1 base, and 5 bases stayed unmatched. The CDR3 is CASSLWLAGGLQETQYF. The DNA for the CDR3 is TGTGCCAGCAGTTTATGGTTAGCGGGGGGACTCCAAGAGACCCAGTACTTC.